This paragraph reports one T cell receptor beta chain. The entry originates in a study of blood T cell repertoires in COVID-19. Sequencing used immunoSEQ multiplex PCR; TCRdb keeps in-frame clones, though not all of them. The sample carries fewer than 110,000 clones, around nine tenths recorded once. CDR1 and CDR2 (germline): MNHEY, SVGEGT. CDR3 size: 14 residues. The V gene lost 5 bases and the J gene lost 2 bases, with 12 bases spanning the gap. The sequenced sample consisted of peripheral blood. The J gene is TRBJ1-1, the V gene TRBV6-2 or TRBV6-3; maybe TRBD1 (5 bases). The clonotype comes from a woman in her thirties with acute or convalescent COVID-19. The CDR3 region is CASSRLQGNTEAFF. CDR3 DNA sequence: TGTGCCAGCAGTCGTCTCCAGGGCAACACTGAAGCTTTCTTT.